The clone carrying this T cell receptor beta chain was recorded once. This sample stems from a study of OX40 agonist ivuxolimab in advanced cancers. About the research overall: Treatment of patients was with ivuxolimab, an agonistic anti-OX40 (CD134) antibody. Averaging roughly 60 years in age, with a range of about 20 to 90, the cohort was approximately 84% male.

Sequencing was performed with immunoSEQ multiplex PCR; in TCRdb, only in-frame clones are kept and a portion is missing. The sample holds approximately 57,000 clones, 75% to 90% seen once. The V end lost 3 bases, the J end lost 1 base, and 3 bases lay between the germline ends. CDR1 SGHNT and CDR2 YENEEA come from the germline V gene. There are 13 residues in the CDR3. The genes are TRBV11-3 and TRBJ2-2; D remains unclear. The source was CD4+ or CD8+ T cells sorted from blood, collected in a trial of the OX40 agonist ivuxolimab. This sequence originates from an adult with an advanced solid tumor such as melanoma, head and neck, liver or kidney cancer. The chain's CDR3 is CASSLRNTGELFF. In nucleotides, the CDR3 is TGTGCCAGCAGCTTGAGGAACACCGGGGAGCTGTTTTTT.